These 2 T cell receptor beta chains came from one sample sequenced in a study of T cell repertoires in cytomegalovirus infection. These receptors are not linked to any known antigen. TCRdb redid the calling of the reads with MiXCR, one entry per CDR3 protein. The sample has about 71,000 distinct CDR3 sequences; around 20% are singletons. The source material was CD8+ T cells from cultured PBMCs, sampled from culture after CMV antigen stimulation. The receptors here all came from a human donor in good health (CMV status not recorded). Some clones in this sample may be carry-over from other donors' samples.

The chain has TRBV4-2 and TRBJ2-7; D unresolved. The CDR3 spans 12 residues. Germline V CDR1 and CDR2: LGHNA, YNFKEQ. Trimming removed 3 bases at V and 4 bases at J, with 7 bases between. CDR3 loop: CASSHDGYEQYF. CDR3 DNA: TGTGCCAGCAGCCACGACGGATACGAGCAGTACTTC.

This clonotype was recorded a few times. The chain couples TRBV6-1 to TRBJ1-2, with 7 bases aligning to TRBD1. With 7 bases clipped from V and 0 bases from J, the junction kept 5 bases outside the gene matches. There are 14 residues in the CDR3. Germline-derived CDR1 and CDR2 are MNHNS and SASEGT. For the CDR3, the DNA is TGTGCCAGCACCGACAGGGTAACTAACTATGGCTACACCTTC. Translating gives CASTDRVTNYGYTF.